Sequencing of this TCR beta chain was carried out in a study of T cell responses to AZD1222 COVID-19 vaccine. General study findings and limits: All repertoire sampling was performed exclusively after the peak T cell response. Seropositivity was recorded at baseline in only six AZD1222 recipients.

Clones were read by immunoSEQ multiplex PCR, and TCRdb kept only the in-frame ones, dropping some. The table has 130,000 to 150,000 clones, approximately 88% seen once; the top ten hold roughly 3.5%. As to this clone: As yet, its antigen is unknown.

Sequences were derived from peripheral blood, sampled on day 0 of MenACWY control vaccination. This sequence originates from an adult in good health.

The CDR3 loop reads CAWSARWGRTGSNQPQHF. The CDR3 DNA reads as TGTGCCTGGAGCGCAAGGTGGGGGCGAACGGGTAGCAATCAGCCCCAGCATTTT. The V call is TRBV30, the J call TRBJ1-5; D may be TRBD1 (6 bases). Trimming shortened V by 3 bases and J by 0 bases, and 21 bases separated the two germline ends. The CDR3 is made up of 18 amino acids. Looked up from germline, CDR1 is GTSNPN and CDR2 is SVGIG (reference sequence). Based on the CDR3 plus reference TRBV30 and TRBJ1-5, the full variable domain is SQTIHQWPATLVQPVGSPLSLECTVEGTSNPNLYWYRQAAGRGLQLLFYSVGIGQISSEVPQNLSASRPQDRQFILSSKKLLLSDSGFYLCAWSARWGRTGSNQPQHFGDGTRLSIL.